The clone carrying this T cell receptor beta chain was counted a few times. Its antigen is not known. TCRB transcripts that were expressed got sequenced, as all of the isolated RNA had been reverse transcribed. Roughly 3.6 million reads, on average, came from each naive, central memory and regulatory T cell sample. The table came from immunoSEQ multiplex PCR; TCRdb's copy has only in-frame clones and leaves some out. This table has around 300,000 clones, approximately 10% appearing once. The sample is drawn from a study of beta chain features in type 1 diabetes. Regarding the study as a whole: Whether TCRB rearrangement is influenced by HLA type was left unresolved in this analysis. In all four CD4+ subsets, TCRB CDR3 length was significantly, moderately reduced in type 1 diabetes. A greater similarity of naive, central memory and Treg TCRB repertoires was seen among patients than among healthy donors.

This CDR3 is 12 amino acids long. With 3 bases removed from V and 5 bases from J, the gap between germline ends came to 7 bases. Per the germline V gene, CDR1 is SEHNR and CDR2 is FQNEAQ (reference sequence). The sequenced material came from naive CD4+ T cells from blood. This chain uses TRBV7-9 with TRBJ2-5, with TRBD2 as a possible D gene (5 bases). This receptor was obtained from a woman aged 25 to 39 in good health. CDR3 residues: CASSFGVETQYF. CDR3 sequence (DNA): TGTGCCAGCAGCTTCGGGGTGGAGACCCAGTACTTC.